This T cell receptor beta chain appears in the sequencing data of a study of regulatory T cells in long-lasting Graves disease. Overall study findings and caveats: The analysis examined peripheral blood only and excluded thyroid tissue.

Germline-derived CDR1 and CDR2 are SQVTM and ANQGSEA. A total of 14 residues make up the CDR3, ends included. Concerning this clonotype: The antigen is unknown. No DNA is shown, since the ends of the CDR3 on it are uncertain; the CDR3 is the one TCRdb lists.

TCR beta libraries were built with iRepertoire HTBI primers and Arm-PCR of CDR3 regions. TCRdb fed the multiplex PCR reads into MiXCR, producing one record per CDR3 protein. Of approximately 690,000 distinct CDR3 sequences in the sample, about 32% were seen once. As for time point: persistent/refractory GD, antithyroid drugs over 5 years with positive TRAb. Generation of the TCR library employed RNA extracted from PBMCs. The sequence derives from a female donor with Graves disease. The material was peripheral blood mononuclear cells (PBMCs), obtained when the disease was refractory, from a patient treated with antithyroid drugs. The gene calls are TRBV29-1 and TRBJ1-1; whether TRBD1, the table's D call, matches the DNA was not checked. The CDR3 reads CSVASGADLGTSFF.